One sample yielded the 9 T cell receptor beta chains listed below, sequenced in a study of OX40 agonist ivuxolimab in advanced cancers. Some clones are missing from TCRdb's copy, which holds only in-frame ones; the method was immunoSEQ multiplex PCR. The sample lists almost 70,000 clones, 86% occurring once. The sequencing here drew on CD4+ or CD8+ T cells sorted from blood, taken in a trial of the OX40 agonist ivuxolimab. These receptors came from an adult with an advanced solid tumor such as melanoma, head and neck, liver or kidney cancer.

In its sample, this clone was seen once. The chain couples TRBV30 to TRBJ1-1; tentative D call: TRBD1 (5 bases). Germline CDR1 reads GTSNPN; CDR2 reads SVGIG (reference sequence). The V end lost 5 bases, the J end lost 1 base, and 11 bases lay between the germline ends. This CDR3 is 13 amino acids long. The CDR3 sequence is CAWGARENTEAFF. The CDR3 DNA reads as TGTGCCTGGGGGGCTCGGGAGAACACTGAAGCTTTCTTT.

A single count supports this clone. V gene TRBV7-2 combines with J gene TRBJ2-5; D might be TRBD1 or TRBD2, each matching 6 bases. CDR1 is SGHTA and CDR2 is FQGNSA in the germline V gene. This CDR3 is 13 amino acids long. V gave up 5 bases and J gave up 5 bases, with 12 bases separating them. The CDR3 region is CASSLGGLETQYF. The CDR3 DNA is TGTGCCAGCAGCCTGGGGGGCCTGGAGACCCAGTACTTC.

The J gene is TRBJ1-6, the V gene TRBV7-4; 7 bases fit TRBD1. The V and J ends lost 5 bases and 0 bases, in that order; junction bases with no gene match: 4. From germline, CDR1 is SGHVT and CDR2 SQSDAQ. CDR3 length equals 16 residues. CDR3 sequence (DNA): TGTGCCAGCAGCCAAAGGGACAGCTCCTATAATTCACCCCTCCACTTT. This gives the protein CASSQRDSSYNSPLHF.

The chain links TRBV6-5 to TRBJ1-3; the D is unclear. This CDR3 comprises 14 residues. With 7 bases removed from V and 4 bases from J, the gap between germline ends came to 14 bases. Per the germline V gene, CDR1 is MNHEY and CDR2 is SVGAGI. CDR3 sequence: CASTRRAPGNTIYF. CDR3 DNA: TGTGCCAGCACCCGGAGGGCGCCGGGAAACACCATATATTTT.

This clone was detected only a few times. The rearrangement joins TRBV6-5 to TRBJ2-5, with D possibly being TRBD1 (6 bases). The CDR3 sequence is 14 residues long. Trimming left V 6 bases short and J 5 bases short, with 16 bases between. Germline V gene data show CDR1 as MNHEY and CDR2 as SVGAGI. CDR3 DNA: TGTGCCAGCAGCCCAACACAGGGATGGGAGACCCAGTACTTC. Amino acid sequence: CASSPTQGWETQYF.

This rearrangement joins TRBV6-5 to TRBJ2-3; unclear D gene. Between the trimmed V and J ends, which lost 6 bases and 0 bases, there was a span of 7 bases. In germline, CDR1 is MNHEY, CDR2 SVGAGI. This CDR3 has 13 amino acids. The CDR3 bases are TGTGCCAGCAGGGACCGGAGCACAGATACGCAGTATTTT. Encoded protein: CASRDRSTDTQYF.

The table lists this clone with a count of one. The V and J genes are TRBV7-2 and TRBJ1-2, with D possibly matching TRBD1 (5 bases). Looked up from germline, CDR1 is SGHTA and CDR2 is FQGNSA. The CDR3 runs 13 residues. With 5 bases removed from V and 3 bases from J, the gap between germline ends came to 10 bases. DNA for the CDR3: TGTGCCAGCAGCGTGGACACTTACTATGGCTACACCTTC. Translating gives CASSVDTYYGYTF.

This clone was detected a few times. The V gene is TRBV18, the J gene TRBJ1-5; TRBD1 might be the D (6 bases). The CDR3 consists of 16 residues. V was trimmed by 6 bases and J by 5 bases, leaving 20 bases between them. Germline lookup yields CDR1 KGHSH and CDR2 LQKENI. DNA of the CDR3: TGTGCCAGCTCCCACGGCCGACAGGAGATGGATCAGCCCCAGCATTTT. It specifies CASSHGRQEMDQPQHF.

Turning to this clone: This may stem from a read error, because a much larger clone lies one nucleotide away. The chain combines TRBV5-4 with TRBJ1-6; D unclear. Trimming shortened V by 4 bases and J by 5 bases, and 16 bases separated the two germline ends. Germline CDR1 reads SGHNT; CDR2 reads YYREEE (reference sequence). The CDR3 spans 16 residues. This chain's CDR3 is CASSPRLTLNNSPLHF. In DNA form, the CDR3 reads TGTGCCAGCAGCCCTCGTCTGACACTTAATAATTCACCCCTCCACTTT.